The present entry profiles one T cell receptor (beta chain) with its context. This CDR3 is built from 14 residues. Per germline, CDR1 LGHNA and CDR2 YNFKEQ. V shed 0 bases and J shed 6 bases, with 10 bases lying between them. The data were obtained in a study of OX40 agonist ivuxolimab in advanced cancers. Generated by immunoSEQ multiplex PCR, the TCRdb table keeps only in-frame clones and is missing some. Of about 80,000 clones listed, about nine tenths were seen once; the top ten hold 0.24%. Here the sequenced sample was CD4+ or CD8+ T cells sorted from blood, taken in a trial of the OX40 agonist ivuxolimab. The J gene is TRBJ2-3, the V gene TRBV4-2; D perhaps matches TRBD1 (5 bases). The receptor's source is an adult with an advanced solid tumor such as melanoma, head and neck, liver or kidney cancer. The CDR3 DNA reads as TGTGCCAGCAGCCAAGATCAGGGCCTGGATACGCAGTATTTT. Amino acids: CASSQDQGLDTQYF.